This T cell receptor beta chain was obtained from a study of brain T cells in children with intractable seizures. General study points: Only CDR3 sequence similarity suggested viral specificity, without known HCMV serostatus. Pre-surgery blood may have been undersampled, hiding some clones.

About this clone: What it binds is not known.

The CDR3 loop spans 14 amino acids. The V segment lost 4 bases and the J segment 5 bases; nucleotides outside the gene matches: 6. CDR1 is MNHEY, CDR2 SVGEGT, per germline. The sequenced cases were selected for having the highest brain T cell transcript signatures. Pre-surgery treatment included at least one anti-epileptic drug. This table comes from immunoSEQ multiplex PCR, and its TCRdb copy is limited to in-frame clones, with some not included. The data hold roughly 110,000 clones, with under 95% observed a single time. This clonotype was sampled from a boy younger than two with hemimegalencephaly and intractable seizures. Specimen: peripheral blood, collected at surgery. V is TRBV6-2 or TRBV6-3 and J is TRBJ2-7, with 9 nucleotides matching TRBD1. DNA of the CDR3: TGTGCCAGCAGTTTTCCGGGACAGGGACACGAGCAGTACTTC. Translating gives CASSFPGQGHEQYF.